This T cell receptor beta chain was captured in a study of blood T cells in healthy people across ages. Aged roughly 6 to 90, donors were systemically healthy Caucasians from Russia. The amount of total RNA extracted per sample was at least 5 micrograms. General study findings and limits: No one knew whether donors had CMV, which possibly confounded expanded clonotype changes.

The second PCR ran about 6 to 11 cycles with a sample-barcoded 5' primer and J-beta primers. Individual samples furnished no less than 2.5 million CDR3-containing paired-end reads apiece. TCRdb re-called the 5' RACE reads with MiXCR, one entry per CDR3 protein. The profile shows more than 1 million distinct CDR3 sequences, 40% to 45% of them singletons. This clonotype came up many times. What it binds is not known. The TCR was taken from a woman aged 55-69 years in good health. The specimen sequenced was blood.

In DNA form, the CDR3 reads TGTGCCAGCTCCAAGGGAGGCCACGAGCAGTACTTC. Translating gives CASSKGGHEQYF. This chain connects TRBV12-3 or TRBV12-4 to TRBJ2-7, with a weak D call TRBD2 (6 bases). With 8 bases removed from V and 5 bases from J, the gap between germline ends came to 13 bases. This CDR3 contains 12 residues.